In its sample, the clone carrying this TCR beta chain was seen many times. The protocol attached unique molecular identifiers to individual cDNA molecules. TCRdb recomputed calls from the 5' RACE reads with MiXCR, one row per CDR3 protein. Among 75,000 to 80,000 distinct CDR3 sequences listed, about a sixth were seen once. This entry belongs to a study of early T cells in non-severe SARS-CoV-2 infection. Source material: whole blood. The clonotype was recovered from an adult who was a healthcare worker with PCR-confirmed SARS-CoV-2 infection or an uninfected control (not recorded which).

CDR3 coding DNA: TGTGCCAGTCGGGGCGGTGGAGGGAGGACTAATGAAAAACTGTTTTTT. This sequence encodes CASRGGGGRTNEKLFF. The chain uses TRBV7-8 and TRBJ1-4; tentative D call: TRBD1 (5 bases). The ends were cut back, 9 bases at V and 2 bases at J, with 19 bases in the middle. The CDR3 loop spans 16 amino acids. Germline V gene sequence: CDR1 SGHVS, CDR2 FQNEAQ. The whole variable domain, remainder taken from reference TRBV7-8 and TRBJ1-4, is GAGVSQSPRYKVAKRGQDVALRCDPISGHVSLFWYQQALGQGPEFLTYFQNEAQLDKSGLPSDRFFAERPEGSVSTLKIQRTQQEDSAVYLCASRGGGGRTNEKLFFGSGTQLSVL.